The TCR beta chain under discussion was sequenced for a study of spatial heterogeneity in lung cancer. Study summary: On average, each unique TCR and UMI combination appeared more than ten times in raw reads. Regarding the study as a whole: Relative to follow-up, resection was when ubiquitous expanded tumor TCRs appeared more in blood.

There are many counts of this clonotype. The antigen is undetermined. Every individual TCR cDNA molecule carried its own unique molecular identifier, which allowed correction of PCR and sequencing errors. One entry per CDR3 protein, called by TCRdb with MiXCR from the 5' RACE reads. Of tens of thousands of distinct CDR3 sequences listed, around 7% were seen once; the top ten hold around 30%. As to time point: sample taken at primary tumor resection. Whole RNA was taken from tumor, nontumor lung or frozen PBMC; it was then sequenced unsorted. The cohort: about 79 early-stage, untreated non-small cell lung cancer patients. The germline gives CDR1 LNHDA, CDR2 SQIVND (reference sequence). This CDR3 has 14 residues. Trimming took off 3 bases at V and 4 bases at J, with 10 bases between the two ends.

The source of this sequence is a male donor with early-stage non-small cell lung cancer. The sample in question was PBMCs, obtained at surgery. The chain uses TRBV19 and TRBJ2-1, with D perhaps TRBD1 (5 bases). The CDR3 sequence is CASSIRTPYNEQFF. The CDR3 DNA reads TGTGCCAGTAGTATTAGGACACCGTACAATGAGCAGTTCTTC.